The text below deals with one T cell receptor beta chain. Its antigen is still unknown. These data come from a study of T-cell memory formation after mild COVID-19. Study in general: Clusters of TCRs were largely donor specific.

Points from the study as a whole: Contracting clones, day 15 to 85, had balanced CD4/CD8, and later expanders favored CD4+.

TCRdb re-called the 5' RACE reads through MiXCR, storing one row per CDR3 protein. Here the sample spans around 510,000 distinct CDR3 sequences, about 22% being singletons. The CDR3 totals 13 residues. Trimming removed 4 bases from V and 9 bases from J, with 14 bases in between. Per germline, CDR1 SGHNT and CDR2 YYREEE (reference sequence). The source material was PBMCs or a T cell subset sorted from them (not recorded which). The clonotype comes from an adult woman who had mild COVID-19 (a few samples of this study predate the infection). Cell type and time point are not known. This rearrangement joins TRBV5-4 to TRBJ1-5, with D maybe TRBD1 (6 bases). This CDR3 reads CASSPDSLGPQHF. CDR3 DNA sequence: TGTGCCAGCAGCCCGGACAGTTTGGGGCCCCAGCATTTT.